The 24 T cell receptor beta chains below come from one sample, sequenced in a study of blood T cell repertoires in COVID-19. TCRdb's table, derived via immunoSEQ multiplex PCR, lists solely in-frame clones and lacks some. The repertoire holds about 140,000 clones, with about 87% as singletons. The sequenced sample was peripheral blood. Source of these receptors: a human donor with COVID-19, enrolled during active disease. The donor label of this sample is uncertain.

The gene calls are TRBV6-5 and TRBJ2-7, with a tentative D call TRBD2 (5 bases). This CDR3 is built from 15 residues. Trimming removed 2 bases from V and 0 bases from J, with 11 bases in between. Germline CDR1 reads MNHEY; CDR2 reads SVGAGI. CDR3 in DNA: TGTGCCAGCAGTTACGGGTCGGGGAGCTCCTACGAGCAGTACTTC. This encodes CASSYGSGSSYEQYF.

The chain combines TRBV6-5 with TRBJ1-5; possible D gene TRBD1, 5 bases. V lost 6 bases and J 2 bases, leaving 14 bases between the germline ends. The CDR3 has 15 residues. Per germline, CDR1 MNHEY and CDR2 SVGAGI. CDR3 in DNA: TGTGCCAGCAGCCAAGACAGCTTCGGCAATCAGCCCCAGCATTTT. Translating it yields CASSQDSFGNQPQHF.

The gene calls are TRBV7-6 and TRBJ1-1, with 8 bases identical to TRBD1. Germline CDR1 reads SGHVS; CDR2 reads FNYEAQ. The CDR3 totals 13 residues. The V gene end was trimmed by 5 bases and the J gene end by 3 bases; junction bases not matched to a gene: 2. CDR3 sequence (DNA): TGTGCCAGCAGCCTGACAGGGGACACTGAAGCTTTCTTT. Its protein is CASSLTGDTEAFF.

The chain recombines TRBV7-3 with TRBJ2-2; 7 bases fit TRBD1. V was clipped by 5 bases and J by 6 bases; unmatched bases: 3. Germline assignment: CDR1 SGHTA and CDR2 FQGTGA. CDR3 length: 13 amino acids. The CDR3 coding sequence is TGTGCCAGCAGCCTCGACAGGGCCGGGGAGCTGTTTTTT. It encodes CASSLDRAGELFF.

The CDR3 bases are TGTGCCAGCAGCTTCGGGCAGGGGGCTGGCGATGGCTACACCTTC. This sequence encodes CASSFGQGAGDGYTF. This chain uses TRBV25-1 with TRBJ1-2; TRBD1 agrees at 8 bases. V dropped 6 bases and J dropped 6; count of bases not matched to a gene: 12. In germline, CDR1 is MGHDK, CDR2 SYGVNS. CDR3 size: 15 residues.

This chain links TRBV7-3 with TRBJ2-7; D remains ambiguous. The CDR3 has 15 residues. Germline V gene sequence: CDR1 SGHTA, CDR2 FQGTGA. V gave up 7 bases and J gave up 4 bases, with 20 bases separating them. CDR3 nucleotide sequence: TGTGCCAGCATCCCCTTAGACTCCCCCCTTTACGAGCAGTACTTC. Amino acids: CASIPLDSPLYEQYF.

This clone turned up a few times. The V gene is TRBV3-1 (or the pseudogene TRBV3-2), the J gene TRBJ2-7; 8 bases are shared with TRBD2. Trimming cost V 0 bases and J 8 bases; bases outside gene matches: 12. There are 16 residues in the CDR3. CDR1 is LGHDT and CDR2 is YNNKEL in the germline V gene (reference sequence). CDR3 nucleotide sequence: TGTGCCAGCAGCCAAGATCAATCTAGCGGGTGGTTAAAGCAGTACTTC. Its translation is CASSQDQSSGWLKQYF.

V is TRBV11-3 and J is TRBJ2-7; 7 nucleotides agree with TRBD1. The CDR3 is 13 residues long. Looked up from germline, CDR1 is SGHNT and CDR2 is YENEEA. V was pared by 1 base and J by 7 bases, with 4 bases of the junction left unmatched. The CDR3 loop is CASSLGSDREQYF. For the CDR3, the DNA is TGTGCCAGCAGCTTAGGCTCGGACAGGGAGCAGTACTTC.

The rearrangement uses TRBV5-5 and TRBJ2-5; D remains unclear. The CDR3 is made up of 12 amino acids. CDR1 SGHKS and CDR2 YYEKEE come from the germline V gene (reference sequence). The V and J ends lost 4 bases and 9 bases respectively, with 13 bases between them. The CDR3 DNA is TGTGCCAGCAGCCCAGCGCTTATGTCCCAGTACTTC. This encodes CASSPALMSQYF.

In the case of this clone: This sample also contains other DNA sequences that code for the same CDR3. The V gene is TRBV2, the J gene TRBJ1-6, with a tentative D call TRBD1 (5 bases). Germline V gives CDR1 SNHLY, CDR2 FYNNEI. The V end was cut by 1 base, the J end by 6 bases, with 7 bases between. This CDR3 has 14 residues. CDR3 in amino acids: CASSEGRVNSPLHF. DNA of the CDR3: TGTGCCAGCAGTGAAGGCAGGGTTAATTCACCCCTCCACTTT. Based on the CDR3 plus reference TRBV2 and TRBJ1-6, the full variable domain is EPEVTQTPSHQVTQMGQEVILRCVPISNHLYFYWYRQILGQKVEFLVSFYNNEISEKSEIFDDQFSVERPDGSNFTLKIRSTKLEDSAMYFCASSEGRVNSPLHFGNGTRLTVT.

The chain is built from TRBV6-5 and TRBJ2-1; D possibly matches TRBD1 or TRBD2 (5 bases each). Germline V gene data show CDR1 as MNHEY and CDR2 as SVGAGI. The CDR3 is made up of 14 amino acids. Between the trimmed V and J ends, which lost 6 bases and 5 bases, there was a span of 14 bases. The CDR3 here is CASRYGAGDNEQFF. Written as DNA, the CDR3 is TGTGCCAGCAGGTACGGGGCCGGTGACAATGAGCAGTTCTTC.

V and J are TRBV11-2 and TRBJ2-2; TRBD2 is a possible D gene (5 bases). The germline gives CDR1 SGHAT, CDR2 FQNNGV. V shed 2 bases and J shed 3 bases, with 13 bases lying between them. There are 16 residues in the CDR3. DNA of the CDR3: TGTGCCAGCAGCTTATTCCGGGATGTCTACACCGGGGAGCTGTTTTTT. Amino acid sequence: CASSLFRDVYTGELFF.

This clone was counted a few times. This chain joins TRBV2 and TRBJ2-7; 8 bases map to TRBD1. The trim removed 7 bases at V and 0 bases at J, leaving 8 bases unmatched. Germline V CDR1 and CDR2: SNHLY, FYNNEI. The CDR3 extends over 15 amino acids. CDR3 sequence reads: CASIPDRGNSYEQYF. In DNA form, the CDR3 reads TGTGCCAGCATTCCTGACAGGGGCAACTCCTACGAGCAGTACTTC.

J is TRBJ1-5 and V is TRBV5-1, with D possibly being TRBD1 (6 bases). Trimming cost V 0 bases and J 6 bases, with 10 bases left between them. The CDR3 extends over 14 amino acids. CDR1 is SGHRS and CDR2 is YFSETQ in the germline V gene. CDR3: CASSLAPGAQPQHF. As DNA, the CDR3 is TGCGCCAGCAGCTTGGCCCCAGGGGCTCAGCCCCAGCATTTT.

The chain uses TRBV9 and TRBJ1-1; D gene ambiguous. Looked up from germline, CDR1 is SGDLS and CDR2 is YYNGEE. This CDR3 contains 14 residues. Trimming shortened V by 0 bases and J by 3 bases, and 9 bases separated the two germline ends. DNA of the CDR3: TGTGCCAGCAGCGTAGAGGAAGCGGACACTGAAGCTTTCTTT. Residues: CASSVEEADTEAFF.

This clone was counted once. This rearrangement joins TRBV4-2 to TRBJ2-2; D is uncertain. The V and J ends lost 4 bases and 0 bases respectively, with 12 bases between them. Germline V CDR1 and CDR2: LGHNA, YNFKEQ. This CDR3 contains 16 residues. Written as DNA, the CDR3 is TGTGCCAGCAGCCGATCAGGTAGTTCGAACACCGGGGAGCTGTTTTTT. Amino acid sequence: CASSRSGSSNTGELFF.

In nucleotides, the CDR3 is TGTGCCAGCAGCCAGGGGATGAACACTGAAGCTTTCTTT. It specifies CASSQGMNTEAFF. The chain has TRBV7-3 and TRBJ1-1, with D perhaps matching TRBD1 (6 bases). Germline loops: CDR1 SGHTA, CDR2 FQGTGA. V was pared by 5 bases and J by 0 bases, with 7 bases between. This CDR3 is 13 amino acids long.

The chain links TRBV3-1 (or the pseudogene TRBV3-2) to TRBJ1-5; 7 bases are shared with TRBD1. J was trimmed by 5 bases and V by 4 bases; bases with no gene match: 8. The V gene's germline CDR1 is LGHDT and CDR2 YNNKEL (reference sequence). The CDR3 is made up of 15 amino acids. CDR3 amino acids: CASSPTDRVDQPQHF. The CDR3 DNA reads as TGTGCCAGCAGCCCAACAGACAGGGTAGATCAGCCCCAGCATTTT.

The V call is TRBV7-9, the J call TRBJ2-3, with D possibly TRBD1 on 6 matching bases. There are 14 residues in the CDR3. Germline CDR1 reads SEHNR; CDR2 reads FQNEAQ (reference sequence). With 1 base removed from V and 6 bases from J, the gap between germline ends came to 11 bases. Written as DNA, the CDR3 is TGTGCCAGCAGCTTAGACCAGGGGCTTGATACGCAGTATTTT. Amino acids: CASSLDQGLDTQYF.

The V call is TRBV19, the J call TRBJ2-7; no reliable D call. Trimming pared 1 base from V and 6 bases from J, leaving 16 bases between. Germline assignment: CDR1 LNHDA and CDR2 SQIVND (reference sequence). CDR3 length equals 15 residues. As DNA, the CDR3 is TGTGCCAGTAGTATAGCCGGTCTCTTCGTTGGCGAGCAGTACTTC. Protein sequence: CASSIAGLFVGEQYF.

The V call is TRBV10-2, the J call TRBJ1-2, with D maybe TRBD1 (5 bases). There are 15 residues in the CDR3. Germline V gene lookup returns CDR1 WSHSY and CDR2 SAAADI. V lost 2 bases, J lost 3 bases, and 13 bases lay in between. The CDR3 protein is CASSERGRGDYGYTF. The CDR3, as DNA: TGCGCCAGCAGTGAGCGAGGGAGGGGCGACTATGGCTACACCTTC.

V and J are TRBV6-6 and TRBJ1-6; D gene ambiguous. The CDR3 contains 14 residues. CDR1 is MNHNY and CDR2 is SVGAGI in the germline V gene (reference sequence). The V gene lost 4 bases and the J gene lost 7 bases, with 11 bases spanning the gap. This CDR3 is CASSWRVENSPLHF. CDR3 DNA sequence: TGTGCCAGCAGTTGGAGGGTAGAGAATTCACCCCTCCACTTT.

The CDR3 is CASSLWSRGNTEAFF. The CDR3 nucleotides read TGTGCCAGCAGCTTGTGGTCGCGAGGGAACACTGAAGCTTTCTTT. The chain employs TRBV5-4 and TRBJ1-1; no definite D call. Germline-derived CDR1 and CDR2 are SGHNT and YYREEE (reference sequence). CDR3 length: 15 amino acids. V was shortened by 1 base and J by 1 base, with 11 bases between the two germline ends.

The CDR3 loop is CASSLGGGNNEQFF. CDR3 DNA: TGTGCCAGCAGCTTGGGCGGGGGGAACAATGAGCAGTTCTTC. The chain joins TRBV7-3 to TRBJ2-1, with 8 nucleotides matching TRBD2. The germline V gene encodes CDR1 SGHTA and CDR2 FQGTGA. The V gene end was trimmed by 3 bases and the J gene end by 5 bases; junction bases not matched to a gene: 3. This CDR3 is 14 amino acids long.